The TCR beta chain under discussion was sequenced for a study of chemoradiotherapy in HPV16-positive cancers. Across the study: Functional T-cell assays on a couple of HPV16-positive patients' cells defined candidate HPV-specific clones and common TCR motifs.

Note on this clone: The antigen remains undetermined.

The protocol was immunoSEQ multiplex PCR, while the TCRdb copy is restricted to in-frame clones and leaves out a portion. The sample has about 25,000 clones; around nine tenths are singletons. Study-level results: Better recurrence-free survival went with HPV-responsive T-cell expansion in HPV16-positive patients. Only two HPV16-positive patients supplied the functional HPV-specificity definition.

The source material was blood, sampled from a patient who underwent chemoradiotherapy. The origin of this receptor is a human donor with HPV-associated anogenital cancer.

CDR3 coding DNA: TGTGCCAGCAGTTTACCAAAGACTAGCGGTCTGACCGGGGAGCTGTTTTTT. This codes for CASSLPKTSGLTGELFF. V gene TRBV27 combines with J gene TRBJ2-2, with 9 bases aligning to TRBD2. Germline V gene sequence: CDR1 MNHEY, CDR2 SMNVEV (reference sequence). This CDR3 has 17 residues. J gave up 5 bases and V 2 bases, and 9 bases lay outside the gene matches.